The T cell receptor beta chain under discussion was sequenced for a study of shared clonotypes between healthy human individuals. Study-wide results and caveats: Blood was the only sampled material, and tissue repertoires likely differ. Generation probability values for non-shared clonotypes were lower than those for clonotypes shared by all four donors.

The assay was immunoSEQ multiplex PCR, and TCRdb's table has in-frame clones only and misses some. The sample gives 1,500,000 or so clones, over 95% of which show up once; over 1% is in the top ten. The germline V and J ends were trimmed by 0 bases and 0 bases, with 17 bases remaining between them. Germline lookup yields CDR1 MGHRA and CDR2 YSYEKL. The CDR3 has 18 residues. As regards this clone: The antigen remains unidentified.

This clonotype was obtained from a man younger than 40 in good health. The sequenced material came from naive CD4+ T cells sorted from blood. The subset denotes: CD45RA+ positively selected. V and J are TRBV4-1 and TRBJ1-2, with a possible D match to TRBD1 (5 bases). CDR3 sequence reads: CASSQEKVGAAPNYGYTF. In DNA, the CDR3 is TGCGCCAGCAGCCAAGAGAAAGTCGGGGCTGCTCCTAACTATGGCTACACCTTC.